This T cell receptor beta chain came from a study of blood T cells in healthy people across ages. This clonotype was observed a handful of times. The second PCR ran roughly 6 to 11 cycles with a sample-barcoded 5' primer and J-beta primers. All samples gave at least 2.5 million CDR3-containing paired-end reads. TCRdb reanalysed the 5' RACE reads using MiXCR and keeps one entry per CDR3 protein. Of around 1.5 million distinct CDR3 sequences listed, approximately 32% are singletons. The CDR3 consists of 14 residues. CDR1 and CDR2 from the germline V gene are SGHRS and YFSETQ. Between the trimmed V and J ends, which lost 3 bases and 6 bases, there was a span of 15 bases.

The TCR was taken from a woman aged 25-40 years in good health. The rearrangement links TRBV5-1 to TRBJ1-2, with D uncertain. Sequencing was done on a sample of blood. For the CDR3, the DNA is TGCGCCAGCAGCTCCCCAGGTATCGGGAATGGCTACACCTTC. Protein sequence: CASSSPGIGNGYTF.